Listed below are T cell receptor beta chains from one sample, sequenced in a study of naive and memory T cell subsets. TCRdb fed the UMI-ligation and nested PCR reads into MiXCR, producing one record per CDR3 protein. The sample holds about 90,000 distinct CDR3 sequences, 10% to 12% seen once. Sequencing was carried out using naive CD4+ T cells from blood. These receptors were collected from a human donor in good health. CDR3s include the opening cysteine and the closing phenylalanine or tryptophan. A D gene is named only where the DNA matches it firmly. Part of the rows lack a size; the others show once, few, many or a class for expanded clones.

TRBV12-3/TRBV12-4	TRBD2	TRBJ2-1	few	TGTGCCAGCATCAATAGCGGGAGATCCTACAATGAGCAGTTCTTC	CASINSGRSYNEQFF
TRBV2	-	TRBJ1-6	-	TGTGCCTGGCTTCCCGAGGCTAGCTCCTATAATTCACCCCTCCACTTT	CAWLPEASSYNSPLHF
TRBV6-6	TRBD2	TRBJ2-7	many	TGTGCCAGCAGTTACTCTAGCGGGAGTGGGATGTACTTC	CASSYSSGSGMYF
TRBV28	-	TRBJ1-1	-	TGTGCCAGCGGGACGGTGAACACTGAAGCTTTCTTT	CASGTVNTEAFF
TRBV10-2	-	TRBJ2-1	-	TGCGCCACCACCGATCGGGACAAGGAGTTCTTC	CATTDRDKEFF
TRBV7-2	TRBD2	TRBJ2-2	few	TGTGCCAGCAGCTTCCATGCGGGAGGGTTGACCGGGGAGCTGTTTTTT	CASSFHAGGLTGELFF
TRBV7-9	-	TRBJ2-1	-	TGTGCCAGCAGCTTAGAAAACAATGAGCAGTTCTTC	CASSLENNEQFF
TRBV18	TRBD1	TRBJ2-1	-	TGTGCCAGCTCACCACGAACAGGGGACAATGAGCAGTTCTTC	CASSPRTGDNEQFF
TRBV18	-	TRBJ1-1	many	TGTGCCAGCTCACCGACAGCGAACACTGAAGCTTTCTTT	CASSPTANTEAFF
TRBV6-2/TRBV6-3	TRBD2	TRBJ2-7	-	TGTGCCAGCAGTTACGGCCGGGACTACGGCACCTACGAGCAGTACTTC	CASSYGRDYGTYEQYF
TRBV4-3	TRBD1	TRBJ1-1	few	TGCGCCAGCAGCCAAGCAGGGGGAGGGAGAGCTTTCTTT	CASSQAGGGRAFF
TRBV6-2/TRBV6-3	-	TRBJ1-5	few	TGTGCCAGCAGTTACGCGAGTAGCAATCAGCCCCAGCATTTT	CASSYASSNQPQHF
TRBV28	-	TRBJ2-4	few	TGTGCCAGCAGCGGATCGGGGGCGAAAAACATTCAGTACTTC	CASSGSGAKNIQYF
TRBV28	TRBD2	TRBJ2-1	few	TGTGCCAGCAGCCCCGGGGGGGTCACTCCGGAAAATGACAATGAGCAGTTCTTC	CASSPGGVTPENDNEQFF
TRBV11-2	-	TRBJ2-6	few	TGTGCCAGCAGCTTTGTATCCCCCTCTGGGGCCAACGTCCTGACTTTC	CASSFVSPSGANVLTF
TRBV12-3/TRBV12-4	-	TRBJ2-1	-	TGTGCCAGCAGTTTATCGGCGGGAACCTACAATGAGCAGTTCTTC	CASSLSAGTYNEQFF
TRBV30	-	TRBJ2-6	-	TGTGCCTTCAGGGGACCTGGGGCCAACGTCCTGACTTTC	CAFRGPGANVLTF